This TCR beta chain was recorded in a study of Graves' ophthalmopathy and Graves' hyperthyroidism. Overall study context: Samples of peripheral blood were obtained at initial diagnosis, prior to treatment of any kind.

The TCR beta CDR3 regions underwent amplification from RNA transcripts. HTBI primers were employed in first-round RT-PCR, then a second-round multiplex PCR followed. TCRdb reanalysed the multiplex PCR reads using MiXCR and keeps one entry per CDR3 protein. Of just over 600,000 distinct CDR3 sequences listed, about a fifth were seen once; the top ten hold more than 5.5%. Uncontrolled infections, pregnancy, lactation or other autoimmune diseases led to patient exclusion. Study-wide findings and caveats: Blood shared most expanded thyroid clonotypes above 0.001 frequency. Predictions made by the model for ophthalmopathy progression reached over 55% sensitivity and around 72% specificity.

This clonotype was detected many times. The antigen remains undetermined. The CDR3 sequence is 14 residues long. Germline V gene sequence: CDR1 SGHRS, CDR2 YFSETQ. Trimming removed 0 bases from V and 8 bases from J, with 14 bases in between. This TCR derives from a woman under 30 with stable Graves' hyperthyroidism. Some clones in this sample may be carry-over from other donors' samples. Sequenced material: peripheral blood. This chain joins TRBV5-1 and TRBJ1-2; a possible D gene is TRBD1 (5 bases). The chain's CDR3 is CASSLVPGISGYTF. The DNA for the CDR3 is TGCGCCAGCAGCTTGGTGCCAGGGATTAGCGGCTACACCTTC.